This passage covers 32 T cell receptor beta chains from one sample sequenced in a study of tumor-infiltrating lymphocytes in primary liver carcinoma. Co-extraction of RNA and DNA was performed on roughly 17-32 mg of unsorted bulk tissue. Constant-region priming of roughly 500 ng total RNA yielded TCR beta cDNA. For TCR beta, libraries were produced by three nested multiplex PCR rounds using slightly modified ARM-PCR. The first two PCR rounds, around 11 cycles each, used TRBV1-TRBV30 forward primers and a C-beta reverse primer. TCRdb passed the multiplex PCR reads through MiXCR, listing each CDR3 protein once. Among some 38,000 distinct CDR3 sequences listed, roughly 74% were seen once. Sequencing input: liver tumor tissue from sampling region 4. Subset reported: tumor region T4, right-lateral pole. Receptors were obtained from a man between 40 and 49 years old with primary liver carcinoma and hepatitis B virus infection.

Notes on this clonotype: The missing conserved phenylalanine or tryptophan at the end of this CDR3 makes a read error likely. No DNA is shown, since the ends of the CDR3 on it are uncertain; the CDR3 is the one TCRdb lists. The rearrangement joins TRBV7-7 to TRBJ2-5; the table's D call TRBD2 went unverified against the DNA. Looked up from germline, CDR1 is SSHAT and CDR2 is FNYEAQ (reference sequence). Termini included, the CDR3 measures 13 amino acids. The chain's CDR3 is CASSRTSWETQYL.

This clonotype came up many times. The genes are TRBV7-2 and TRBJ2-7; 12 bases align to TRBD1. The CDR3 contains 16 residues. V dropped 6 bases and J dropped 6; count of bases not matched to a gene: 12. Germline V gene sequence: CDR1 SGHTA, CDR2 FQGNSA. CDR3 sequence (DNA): TGTGCCAGCAGTTTTGGACCGGGACAGGGGGCACGCGAGCAGTACTTC. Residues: CASSFGPGQGAREQYF.

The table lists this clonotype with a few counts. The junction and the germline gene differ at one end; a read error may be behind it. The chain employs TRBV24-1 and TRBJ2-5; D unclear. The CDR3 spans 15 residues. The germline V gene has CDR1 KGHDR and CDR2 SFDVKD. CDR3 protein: CATSVWKGRQESQYF. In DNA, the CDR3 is TGTGCCACCAGTGTTTGGAAGGGCAGGCAAGAGAGCCAGTACTTC.

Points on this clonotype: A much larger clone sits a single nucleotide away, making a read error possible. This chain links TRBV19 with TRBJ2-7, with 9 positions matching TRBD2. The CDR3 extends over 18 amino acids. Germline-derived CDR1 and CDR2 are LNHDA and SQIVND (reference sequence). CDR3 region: CASSVSGLAGTSSYELYF. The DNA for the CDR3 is TGTGCCAGTAGTGTTAGTGGGCTAGCGGGAACATCCTCCTACGAGCTGTACTTC. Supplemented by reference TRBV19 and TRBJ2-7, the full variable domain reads DGGITQSPKYLFRKEGQNVTLSCEQNLNHDAMYWYRQDPGQGLRLIYYSQIVNDFQKGDIAEGYSVSREKKESFPLTVTSAQKNPTAFYLCASSVSGLAGTSSYELYFGPGTRLTVT.

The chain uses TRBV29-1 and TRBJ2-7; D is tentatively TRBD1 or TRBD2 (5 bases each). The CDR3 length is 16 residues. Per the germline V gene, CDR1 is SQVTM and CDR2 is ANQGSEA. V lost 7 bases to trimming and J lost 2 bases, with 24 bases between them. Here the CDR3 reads CSATRFGTGTPYEQYF. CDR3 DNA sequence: TGCAGCGCCACGAGATTTGGGACCGGCACTCCCTACGAGCAGTACTTC.

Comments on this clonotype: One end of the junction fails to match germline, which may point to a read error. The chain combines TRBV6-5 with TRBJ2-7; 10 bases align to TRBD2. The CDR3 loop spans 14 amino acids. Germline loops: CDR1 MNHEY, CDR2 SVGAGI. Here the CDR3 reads CATSSPAGGGDQYF. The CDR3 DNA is TGTGCCACCAGTTCTCCAGCGGGAGGGGGCGACCAGTACTTC.

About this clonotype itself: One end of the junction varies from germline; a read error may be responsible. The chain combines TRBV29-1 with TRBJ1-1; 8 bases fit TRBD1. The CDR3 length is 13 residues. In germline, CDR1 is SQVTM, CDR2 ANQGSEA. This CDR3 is CSVLTGENTEALF. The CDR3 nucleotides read TGCAGCGTTCTGACAGGGGAGAACACTGAAGCTCTCTTC.

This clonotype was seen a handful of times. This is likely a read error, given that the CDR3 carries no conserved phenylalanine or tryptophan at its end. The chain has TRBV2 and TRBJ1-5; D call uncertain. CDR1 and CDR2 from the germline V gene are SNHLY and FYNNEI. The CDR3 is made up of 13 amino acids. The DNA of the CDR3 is TGTGTCAGCAGTGATCAACCTGGTCAGCCCCAGCATTCT. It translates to CVSSDQPGQPQHS.

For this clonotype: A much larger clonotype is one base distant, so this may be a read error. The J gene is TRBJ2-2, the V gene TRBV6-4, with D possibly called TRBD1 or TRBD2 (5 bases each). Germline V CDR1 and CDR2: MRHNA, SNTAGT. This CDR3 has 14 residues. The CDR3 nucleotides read TGTACCAGCAGTGACGGACGAGGGGCCGGGGAGCTGTTTTTT. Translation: CTSSDGRGAGELFF.

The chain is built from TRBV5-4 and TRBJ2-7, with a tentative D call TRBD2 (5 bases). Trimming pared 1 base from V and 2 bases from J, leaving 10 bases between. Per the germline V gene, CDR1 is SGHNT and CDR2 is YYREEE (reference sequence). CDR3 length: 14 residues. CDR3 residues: CASSLSAGTYEQYF. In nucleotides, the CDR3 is TGTGCCAGCAGCTTGTCGGCGGGTACCTACGAGCAGTACTTC.

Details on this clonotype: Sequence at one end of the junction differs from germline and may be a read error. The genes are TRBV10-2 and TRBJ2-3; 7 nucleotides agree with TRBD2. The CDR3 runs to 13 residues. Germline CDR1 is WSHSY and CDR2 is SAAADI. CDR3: CTSGNARADTQYF. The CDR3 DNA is TGTACCAGCGGGAATGCGCGCGCAGATACGCAGTATTTT.

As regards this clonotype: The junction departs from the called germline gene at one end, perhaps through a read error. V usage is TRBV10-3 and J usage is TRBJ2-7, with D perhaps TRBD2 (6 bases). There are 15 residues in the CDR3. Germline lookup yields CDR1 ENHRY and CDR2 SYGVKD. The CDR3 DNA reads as TGTGTCATCAGCTACGGGAGTAGGGACTCCTACGAGCAGTACTTC. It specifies CVISYGSRDSYEQYF.

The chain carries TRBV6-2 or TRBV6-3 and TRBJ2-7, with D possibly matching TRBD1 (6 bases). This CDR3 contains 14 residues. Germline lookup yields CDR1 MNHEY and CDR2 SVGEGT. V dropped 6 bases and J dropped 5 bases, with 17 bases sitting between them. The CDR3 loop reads CASRDTGNQDEQYF. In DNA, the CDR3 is TGTGCCAGCAGGGATACAGGGAATCAGGACGAGCAGTACTTC.

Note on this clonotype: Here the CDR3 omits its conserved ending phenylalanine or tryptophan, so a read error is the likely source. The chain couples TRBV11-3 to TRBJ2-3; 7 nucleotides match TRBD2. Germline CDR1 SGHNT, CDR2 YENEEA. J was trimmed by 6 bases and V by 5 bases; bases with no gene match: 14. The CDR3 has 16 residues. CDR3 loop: CASSDSPEGGVDTQYS. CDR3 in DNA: TGTGCCAGCAGCGACAGCCCGGAGGGAGGGGTGGATACGCAGTATTCT.

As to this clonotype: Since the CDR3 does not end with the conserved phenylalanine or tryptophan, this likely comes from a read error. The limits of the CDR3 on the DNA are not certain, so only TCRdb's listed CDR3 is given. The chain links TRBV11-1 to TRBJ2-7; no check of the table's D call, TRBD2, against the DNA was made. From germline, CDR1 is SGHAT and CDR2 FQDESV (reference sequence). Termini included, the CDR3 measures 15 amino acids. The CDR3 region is CASSSSRDSSCEQCI.

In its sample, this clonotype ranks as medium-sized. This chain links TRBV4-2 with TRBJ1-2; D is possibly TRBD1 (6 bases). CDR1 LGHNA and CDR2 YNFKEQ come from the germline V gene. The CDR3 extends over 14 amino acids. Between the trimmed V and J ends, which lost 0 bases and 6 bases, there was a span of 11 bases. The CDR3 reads CASSQEWTDDGYTF. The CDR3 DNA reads TGTGCCAGCAGCCAAGAATGGACAGATGATGGCTACACCTTC.

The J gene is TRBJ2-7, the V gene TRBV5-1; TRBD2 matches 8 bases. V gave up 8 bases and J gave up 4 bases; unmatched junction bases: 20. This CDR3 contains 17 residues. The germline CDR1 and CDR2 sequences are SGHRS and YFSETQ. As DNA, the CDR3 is TGCGCCAGATGCTTGGCCGAGGGCGGGAGGCGCCCTTACGAGCAGTACTTC. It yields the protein CARCLAEGGRRPYEQYF.

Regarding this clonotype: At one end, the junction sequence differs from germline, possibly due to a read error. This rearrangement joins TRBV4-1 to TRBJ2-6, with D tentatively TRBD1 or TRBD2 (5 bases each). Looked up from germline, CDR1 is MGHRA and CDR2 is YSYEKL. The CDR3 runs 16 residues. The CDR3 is CVSSQDQGSGANVLSF. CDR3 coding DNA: TGCGTCAGCAGCCAAGATCAGGGCTCCGGGGCCAACGTCCTGTCTTTC.

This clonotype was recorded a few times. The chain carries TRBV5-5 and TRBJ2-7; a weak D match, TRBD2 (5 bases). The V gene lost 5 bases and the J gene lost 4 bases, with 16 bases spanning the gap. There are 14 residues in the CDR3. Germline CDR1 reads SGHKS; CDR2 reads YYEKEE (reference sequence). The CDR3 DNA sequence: TGTGCCAGCAGTCCACTAGACTCCTCTTACGAGCAGTACTTC. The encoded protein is CASSPLDSSYEQYF.

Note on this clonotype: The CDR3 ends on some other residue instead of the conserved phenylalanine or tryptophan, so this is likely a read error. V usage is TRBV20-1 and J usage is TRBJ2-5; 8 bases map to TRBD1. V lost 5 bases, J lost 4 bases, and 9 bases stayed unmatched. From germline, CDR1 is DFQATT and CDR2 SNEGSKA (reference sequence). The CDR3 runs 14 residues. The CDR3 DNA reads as TGCAGTGCTCCCAAGACAGGGGAGTTAGAGACCCAGTACTCC. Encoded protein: CSAPKTGELETQYS.

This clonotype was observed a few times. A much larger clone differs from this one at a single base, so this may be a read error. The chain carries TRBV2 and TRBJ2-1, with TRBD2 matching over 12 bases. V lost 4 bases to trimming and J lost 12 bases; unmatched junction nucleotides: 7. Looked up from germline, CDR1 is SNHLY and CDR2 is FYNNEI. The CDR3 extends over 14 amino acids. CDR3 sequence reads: CASSGTSGARGQFF. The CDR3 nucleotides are TGTGCCAGCAGTGGGACTAGCGGGGCCCGGGGGCAGTTCTTC.

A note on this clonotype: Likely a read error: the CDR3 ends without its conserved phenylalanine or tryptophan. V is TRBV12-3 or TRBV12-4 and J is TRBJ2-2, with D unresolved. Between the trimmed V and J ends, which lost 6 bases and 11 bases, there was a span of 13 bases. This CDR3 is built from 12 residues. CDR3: CASSQSGSELFL. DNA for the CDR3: TGTGCCAGCAGCCAATCGGGCAGTGAGCTGTTTCTT.

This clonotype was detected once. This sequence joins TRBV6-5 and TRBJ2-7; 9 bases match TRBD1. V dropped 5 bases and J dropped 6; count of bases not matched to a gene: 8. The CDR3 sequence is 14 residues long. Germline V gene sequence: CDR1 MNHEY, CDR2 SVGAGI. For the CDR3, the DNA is TGTGCCAGCAGTACCGGGACAGGGCACTCCGAGCAGTACTTC. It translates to CASSTGTGHSEQYF.

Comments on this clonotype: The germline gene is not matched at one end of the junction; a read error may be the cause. The chain's CDR3 is CASRNTGRATQYF. The CDR3 DNA follows: TGCGCTAGCAGGAATACCGGCCGGGCGACCCAGTACTTC. J is TRBJ2-5 and V is TRBV5-6, with D perhaps matching TRBD2 (5 bases). CDR1 SGHDT and CDR2 YYEEEE come from the germline V gene. This CDR3 is 13 amino acids long.

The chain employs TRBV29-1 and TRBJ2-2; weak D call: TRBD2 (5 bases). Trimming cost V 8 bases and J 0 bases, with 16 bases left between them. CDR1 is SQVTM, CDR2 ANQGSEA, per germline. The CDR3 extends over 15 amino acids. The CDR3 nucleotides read TGCAGCATTGGAACTAGGGCGGCGAACACCGGGGAGCTGTTTTTT. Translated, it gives CSIGTRAANTGELFF.

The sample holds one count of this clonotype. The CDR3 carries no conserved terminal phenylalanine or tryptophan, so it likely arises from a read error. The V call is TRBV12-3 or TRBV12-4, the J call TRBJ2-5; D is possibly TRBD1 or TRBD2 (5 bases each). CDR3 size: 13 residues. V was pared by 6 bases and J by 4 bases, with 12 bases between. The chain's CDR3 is CASSLNGTETQYL. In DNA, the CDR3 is TGTGCCAGCAGCCTAAACGGGACAGAGACCCAGTACTTA.

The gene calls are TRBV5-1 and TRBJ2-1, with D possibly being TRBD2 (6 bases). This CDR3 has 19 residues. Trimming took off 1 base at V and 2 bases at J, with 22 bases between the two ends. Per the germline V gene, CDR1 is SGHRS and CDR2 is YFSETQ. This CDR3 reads CASSLRERNNGGAYNEQFF. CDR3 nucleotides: TGCGCCAGCAGCTTGCGAGAAAGGAATAACGGAGGGGCCTACAATGAGCAGTTCTTC. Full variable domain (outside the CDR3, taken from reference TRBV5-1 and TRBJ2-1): KAGVTQTPRYLIKTRGQQVTLSCSPISGHRSVSWYQQTPGQGLQFLFEYFSETQRNKGNFPGRFSGRQFSNSRSEMNVSTLELGDSALYLCASSLRERNNGGAYNEQFFGPGTRLTVL.

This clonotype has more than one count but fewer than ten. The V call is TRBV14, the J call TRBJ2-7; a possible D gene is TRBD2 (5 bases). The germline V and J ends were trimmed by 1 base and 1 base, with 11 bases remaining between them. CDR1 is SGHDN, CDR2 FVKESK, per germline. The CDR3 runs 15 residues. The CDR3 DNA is TGTGCCAGCAGCCAAGGAGTAGCGAGATCCTACGAGCAGTACTTC. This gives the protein CASSQGVARSYEQYF.

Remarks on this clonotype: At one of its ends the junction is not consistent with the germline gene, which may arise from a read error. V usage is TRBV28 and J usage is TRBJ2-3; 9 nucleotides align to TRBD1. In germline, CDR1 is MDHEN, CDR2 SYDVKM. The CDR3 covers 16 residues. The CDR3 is CASSSPRRQGGMTQYF. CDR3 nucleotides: TGTGCTAGCAGTTCACCCCGGAGACAGGGGGGGATGACGCAGTATTTT.

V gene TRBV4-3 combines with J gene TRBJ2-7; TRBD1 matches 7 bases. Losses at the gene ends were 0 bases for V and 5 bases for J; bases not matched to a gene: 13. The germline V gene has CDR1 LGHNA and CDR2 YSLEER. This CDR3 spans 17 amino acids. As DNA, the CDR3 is TGCGCCAGCAGCCAAGAAGCATCCGTGACAGGGCGGAACGAGCAGTACTTC. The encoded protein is CASSQEASVTGRNEQYF.

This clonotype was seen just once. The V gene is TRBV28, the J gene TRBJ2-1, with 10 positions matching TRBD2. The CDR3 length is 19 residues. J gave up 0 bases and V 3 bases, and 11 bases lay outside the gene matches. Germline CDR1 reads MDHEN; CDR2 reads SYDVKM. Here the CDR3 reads CASSFAELAGLGSYNEQFF. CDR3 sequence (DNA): TGTGCCAGCAGTTTTGCGGAACTAGCGGGATTAGGCTCCTACAATGAGCAGTTCTTC.

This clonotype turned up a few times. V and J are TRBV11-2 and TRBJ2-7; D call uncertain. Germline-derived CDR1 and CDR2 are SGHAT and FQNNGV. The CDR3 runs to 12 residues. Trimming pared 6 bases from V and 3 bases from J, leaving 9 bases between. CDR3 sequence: CASRSDSYEQYF. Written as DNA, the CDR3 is TGTGCCAGCAGATCGGATAGCTACGAGCAGTACTTC.